One sample yielded the 18 T cell receptor beta chains listed below, sequenced in a study of T-cell reconstitution after alpha-beta-depleted transplantation in children. Library preparation (for TCRbeta) was performed with unique molecular identifiers. In TCRdb, the PCR reads were re-called with MiXCR into one record per CDR3 protein. The data contain hundreds of thousands of distinct CDR3 sequences, roughly 23% of them seen just once; the ten biggest clones take up over 12%. Here the sequenced sample was PBMCs, mostly from graft donor cells, taken 360 days after TCRalphabeta/CD19-depleted stem cell transplant. All receptors come from a boy under two years old who had a stem cell transplant for acute myeloid leukemia, so the T cells may come from the graft donor.

The rearrangement joins TRBV20-1 to TRBJ2-2, with TRBD2 identical over 10 bases. Germline V gives CDR1 DFQATT, CDR2 SNEGSKA (reference sequence). This CDR3 is built from 16 residues. With 6 bases clipped from V and 3 bases from J, the junction kept 10 bases outside the gene matches. The CDR3 nucleotides read TGCAGTGCGGCCGCCCAAGCGGGGGGGTACACCGGGGAGCTGTTTTTT. The encoded protein is CSAAAQAGGYTGELFF.

This clonotype appeared a single time. The CDR3 is CACCFRDRAYATNEKLFF. The CDR3 DNA reads TGTGCCTGCTGTTTCCGGGACAGGGCTTATGCAACTAATGAAAAACTGTTTTTT. The rearrangement links TRBV2 to TRBJ1-4; 9 positions agree with TRBD1. CDR1 SNHLY and CDR2 FYNNEI come from the germline V gene. This CDR3 spans 18 amino acids. Germline trimming cut 11 bases from V and 0 bases from J; bases unmatched to any gene: 16.

This clonotype has a handful of counts. The chain combines TRBV20-1 with TRBJ2-1, with 9 bases fitting TRBD1. The J segment lost 6 bases and the V segment lost 3 bases, leaving 9 bases of the junction unmatched. Germline V gene data show CDR1 as DFQATT and CDR2 as SNEGSKA (reference sequence). CDR3 length: 15 amino acids. CDR3 sequence reads: CSARSDRGARNEQFF. The CDR3 bases are TGCAGTGCTAGGTCGGACAGGGGCGCGCGCAATGAGCAGTTCTTC.

This clonotype occurred many times. The J gene is TRBJ2-1, the V gene TRBV11-2; D is undetermined. The ends were cut back, 3 bases at V and 6 bases at J, with 12 bases in the middle. The CDR3 has 14 amino acids. The germline V gene encodes CDR1 SGHAT and CDR2 FQNNGV. For the CDR3, the DNA is TGTGCCAGCAGCTTTCGGGCTGGCCCCAATGAGCAGTTCTTC. Translating gives CASSFRAGPNEQFF.

This clonotype was detected many times. The V and J genes are TRBV3-1 and TRBJ2-2; D gene uncertain. CDR3 size: 15 residues. Germline V gene sequence: CDR1 LGHDT, CDR2 YNNKEL (reference sequence). V gave up 0 bases and J gave up 4 bases, with 9 bases separating them. CDR3 loop: CASSQDPSVTGELFF. In nucleotides, the CDR3 is TGTGCCAGCAGCCAAGATCCCAGCGTCACCGGGGAGCTGTTTTTT. Looking up the rest from reference TRBV3-1 and TRBJ2-2 gives the full variable domain: DTAVSQTPKYLVTQMGNDKSIKCEQNLGHDTMYWYKQDSKKFLKIMFSYNNKELIINETVPNRFSPKSPDKAHLNLHINSLELGDSAVYFCASSQDPSVTGELFFGEGSRLTVL.

In this sample, this clonotype turned up a few times. CDR3 protein: CSARGGDSSYNEQFF. CDR3 coding DNA: TGCAGTGCTAGAGGGGGGGATTCCTCCTACAATGAGCAGTTCTTC. This chain connects TRBV20-1 to TRBJ2-1; possible D gene TRBD2, 6 bases. This CDR3 is built from 15 residues. V shed 1 base and J shed 0 bases, with 10 bases lying between them. Germline V CDR1 and CDR2: DFQATT, SNEGSKA (reference sequence).

This clonotype turned up a few times. J is TRBJ2-5 and V is TRBV5-1; 9 bases map to TRBD2. The V gene's germline CDR1 is SGHRS and CDR2 YFSETQ. The CDR3 is made up of 15 amino acids. V dropped 0 bases and J dropped 4; count of bases not matched to a gene: 4. Written as DNA, the CDR3 is TGCGCCAGCAGCTTGGAGCTAGCGGGGCGAGAGACCCAGTACTTC. Its protein is CASSLELAGRETQYF.

The sample holds one count of this clonotype. This chain joins TRBV7-8 and TRBJ1-5, with 8 bases lining up with TRBD1. V lost 0 bases to trimming and J lost 7 bases; unmatched junction nucleotides: 5. There are 15 residues in the CDR3. The germline V gene has CDR1 SGHVS and CDR2 FQNEAQ. Here the CDR3 DNA reads TGTGCCAGCAGCTTAGCTACAGGGGGGAGACAGCCCCAGCATTTT. The encoded protein is CASSLATGGRQPQHF.

This clonotype turned up a few times. This chain uses TRBV7-2 with TRBJ2-2; D unclear. The germline gives CDR1 SGHTA, CDR2 FQGNSA. The length of the CDR3 is 14 residues. V shed 5 bases and J shed 3 bases, with 10 bases lying between them. CDR3 amino acids: CASSARTDTGELFF. DNA for the CDR3: TGTGCCAGCAGCGCCCGGACGGACACCGGGGAGCTGTTTTTT.

In this sample, this clonotype turned up a few times. The genes are TRBV5-1 and TRBJ2-6; no definite D call. From germline, CDR1 is SGHRS and CDR2 YFSETQ. The CDR3 has 17 residues. Trimming removed 0 bases from V and 2 bases from J, with 12 bases in between. This chain's CDR3 is CASSLEILVAGANVLTF. The DNA for the CDR3 is TGCGCCAGCAGCTTGGAGATCTTAGTCGCTGGGGCCAACGTCCTGACTTTC.

This clonotype was counted only a few times. The rearrangement links TRBV12-3 or TRBV12-4 to TRBJ2-3; unclear D gene. The V gene lost 2 bases and the J gene lost 2 bases, with 17 bases spanning the gap. CDR3 length equals 17 residues. This CDR3 is CASSLTEWTLFTDTQYF. CDR3 sequence (DNA): TGTGCCAGCAGTTTAACAGAGTGGACCCTGTTCACAGATACGCAGTATTTT.

The chain employs TRBV28 and TRBJ2-7, with D hard to call. Between the trimmed V and J ends, which lost 4 bases and 1 base, there was a span of 11 bases. CDR3 length equals 14 residues. Germline V gene sequence: CDR1 MDHEN, CDR2 SYDVKM. CDR3 nucleotide sequence: TGTGCCAGCAGTTCGGACCTCTGGTCCTACGAGCAGTACGTC. It translates to CASSSDLWSYEQYV.

This clonotype appeared a few times. This rearrangement joins TRBV28 to TRBJ1-2; TRBD1 matches 8 bases. This CDR3 comprises 13 residues. V lost 3 bases, J lost 6 bases, and 3 bases stayed unmatched. Germline values: CDR1 MDHEN, CDR2 SYDVKM. The CDR3 coding sequence is TGTGCCAGCAGTTTGACACAGGGGGATGGCTACACCTTC. It specifies CASSLTQGDGYTF.

This clonotype was observed many times. The chain combines TRBV29-1 with TRBJ1-1; TRBD1 agrees at 9 bases. The ends lost 6 bases at V and 4 bases at J; junction bases unmatched: 6. Germline V gene data show CDR1 as SQVTM and CDR2 as ANQGSEA. This CDR3 has 13 residues. The CDR3 spells CSVKTGGLTEAFF. DNA for the CDR3: TGCAGCGTCAAGACAGGGGGGCTCACTGAAGCTTTCTTT.

This clonotype was seen only a few times. The J gene is TRBJ1-2, the V gene TRBV20-1; TRBD1 agrees at 10 bases. V shed 0 bases and J 4 bases; nucleotides not matched to a gene: 11. CDR3 length: 17 residues. The germline V gene has CDR1 DFQATT and CDR2 SNEGSKA (reference sequence). The CDR3 sequence: CSARDQGQGTRVYGYTF. The DNA for the CDR3 is TGCAGTGCTAGAGATCAGGGACAGGGGACCAGGGTCTATGGCTACACCTTC.

This clonotype was seen only a few times. This sequence joins TRBV18 and TRBJ2-5; no definite D call. Trimming pared 2 bases from V and 1 base from J, leaving 8 bases between. This CDR3 contains 14 residues. CDR1 and CDR2 (germline): KGHSH, LQKENI. CDR3 region: CASSPVGSQETQYF. In DNA, the CDR3 is TGTGCCAGCTCACCAGTGGGATCCCAAGAGACCCAGTACTTC.

This clonotype was picked up many times. The chain links TRBV30 to TRBJ2-1; D not certain. Trimming left V 4 bases short and J 3 bases short, with 7 bases between. Germline-derived CDR1 and CDR2 are GTSNPN and SVGIG (reference sequence). This CDR3 has 12 amino acids. CDR3 sequence: CAWNSLYNEQFF. CDR3 DNA sequence: TGTGCCTGGAACTCACTCTACAATGAGCAGTTCTTC.

This clonotype was found many times. The chain has TRBV7-2 and TRBJ2-7; TRBD2 matches 8 bases. This CDR3 contains 15 residues. Germline V CDR1 and CDR2: SGHTA, FQGNSA. V dropped 4 bases and J dropped 3; count of bases not matched to a gene: 8. CDR3 in amino acids: CASSSPGGVGYEQYF. The CDR3 nucleotides read TGTGCCAGCAGCTCGCCCGGGGGGGTGGGCTACGAGCAGTACTTC.